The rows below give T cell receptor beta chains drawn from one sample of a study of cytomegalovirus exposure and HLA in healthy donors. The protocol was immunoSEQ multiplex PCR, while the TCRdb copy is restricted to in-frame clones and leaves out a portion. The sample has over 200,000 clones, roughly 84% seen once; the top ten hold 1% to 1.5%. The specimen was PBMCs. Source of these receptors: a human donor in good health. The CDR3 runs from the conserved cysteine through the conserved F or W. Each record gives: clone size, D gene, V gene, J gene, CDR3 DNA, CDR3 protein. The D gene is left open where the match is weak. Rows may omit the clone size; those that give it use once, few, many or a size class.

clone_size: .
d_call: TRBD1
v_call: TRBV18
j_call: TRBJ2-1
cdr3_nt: TGTGCCAGCTCAAAAACCGGGACAGGGTCCTACAATGAGCAGTTCTTC
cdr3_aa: CASSKTGTGSYNEQFF

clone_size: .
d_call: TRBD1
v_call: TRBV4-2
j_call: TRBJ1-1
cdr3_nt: TGTGCCAGCAGCCAACCGGACAGGGCGGACACTGAAGCTTTCTTT
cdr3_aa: CASSQPDRADTEAFF

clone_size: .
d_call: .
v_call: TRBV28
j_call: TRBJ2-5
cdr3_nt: TGTGCCAGCAGAACTCTAGAGGTTAAGGAGACCCAGTACTTC
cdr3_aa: CASRTLEVKETQYF

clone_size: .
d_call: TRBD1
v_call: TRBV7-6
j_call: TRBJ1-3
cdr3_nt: TGTGCCAGCAGCTTATTAGGCGGGACAGGCCAAGGAAACACCATATATTTT
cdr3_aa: CASSLLGGTGQGNTIYF

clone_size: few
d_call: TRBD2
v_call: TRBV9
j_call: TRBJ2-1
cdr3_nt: TGTGCCAGCAGCGCCGCGGGAGGGCCAGGCCATGAGCAGTTCTTC
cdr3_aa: CASSAAGGPGHEQFF

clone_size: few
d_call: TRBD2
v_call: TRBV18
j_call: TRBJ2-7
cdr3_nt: TGTGCCAGCTCGCTCAGGGACTATCCCAACGAGCAGTACTTC
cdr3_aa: CASSLRDYPNEQYF

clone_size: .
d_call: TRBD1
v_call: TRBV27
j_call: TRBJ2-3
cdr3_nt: TGTGCCAGCAGTCCCGGGACAGGGGGAGATACGCAGTATTTT
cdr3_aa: CASSPGTGGDTQYF

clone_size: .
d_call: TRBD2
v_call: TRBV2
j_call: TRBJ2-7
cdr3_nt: TGTGCCAGAAGCGGGAGTCTGGGGGAGCAGTACTTC
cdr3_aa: CARSGSLGEQYF

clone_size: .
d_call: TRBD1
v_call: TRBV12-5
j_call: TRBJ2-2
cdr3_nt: TGTGCTAGTGGTTTGGTCAGGGGGACCGGGGAGCTGTTTTTT
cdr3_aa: CASGLVRGTGELFF

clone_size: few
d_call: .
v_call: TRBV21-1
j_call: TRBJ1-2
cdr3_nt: .
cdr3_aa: CASSWWGGGAVSGYGYTF

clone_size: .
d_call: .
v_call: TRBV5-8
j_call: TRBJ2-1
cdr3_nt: TGTGCCAGCAACTACAGGGAAAAGAACAGTGAGCAGTTCTTC
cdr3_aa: CASNYREKNSEQFF

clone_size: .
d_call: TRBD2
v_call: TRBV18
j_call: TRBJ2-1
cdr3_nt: TGTGCCAGCTCAAGGACTAGCGGGCCCTACAATGAGCAGTTCTTC
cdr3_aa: CASSRTSGPYNEQFF

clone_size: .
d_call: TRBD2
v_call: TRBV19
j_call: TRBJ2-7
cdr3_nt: TGTGCCAGTAGTATAGCGGCGGGAGGTCTCTACGAGCAGTACTTC
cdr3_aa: CASSIAAGGLYEQYF

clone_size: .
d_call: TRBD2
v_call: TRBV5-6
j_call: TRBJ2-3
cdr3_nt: TGTGCCAGCAGCTTGGTACTTAGCGGGAGGGCCCCAGATACGCAGTATTTT
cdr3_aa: CASSLVLSGRAPDTQYF

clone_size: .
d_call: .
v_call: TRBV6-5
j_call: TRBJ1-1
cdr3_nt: TGTGCCAGCAGTCCCAATAGCCCTGAAGCTTTCTTT
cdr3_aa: CASSPNSPEAFF

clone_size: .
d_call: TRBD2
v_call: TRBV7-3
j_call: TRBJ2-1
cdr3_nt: TGTGCCAGCAGCTGGCGACTAGCGGGAGTGCATGAGCAGTTCTTC
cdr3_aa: CASSWRLAGVHEQFF

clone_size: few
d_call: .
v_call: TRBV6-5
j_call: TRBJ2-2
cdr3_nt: TGTGCCAGCAGTTTGGACAGATACACCGGGGAGCTGTTTTTT
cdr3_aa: CASSLDRYTGELFF

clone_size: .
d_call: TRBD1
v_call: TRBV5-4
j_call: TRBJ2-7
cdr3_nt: TGTGCCAGCAGCCCCGATCTGGGACAGGAGACCTACGAGCAGTACTTC
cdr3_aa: CASSPDLGQETYEQYF

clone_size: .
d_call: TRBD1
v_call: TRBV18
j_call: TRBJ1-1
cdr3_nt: TGTGCCAGCTCACCACAGGACAGGGCAGAAGCTTTCTTT
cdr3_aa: CASSPQDRAEAFF

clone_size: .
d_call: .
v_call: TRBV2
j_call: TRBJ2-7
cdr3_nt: TGTGCCAGCAGTGAGCCAGGGGCCCCTCGGGACGAGCAGTACTTC
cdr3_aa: CASSEPGAPRDEQYF

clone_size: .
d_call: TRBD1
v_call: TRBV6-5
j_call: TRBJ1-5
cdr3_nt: TGTGCCAGCAGAGAGGTAGGGACAGGGGGCCAGCCCCAGCATTTT
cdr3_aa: CASREVGTGGQPQHF

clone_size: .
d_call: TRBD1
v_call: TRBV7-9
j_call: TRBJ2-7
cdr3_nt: TGTTCCAGCAGCTTAGATCGGCCGGGACAGGGTCCCTACGAGCAGTACTTC
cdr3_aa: CSSSLDRPGQGPYEQYF

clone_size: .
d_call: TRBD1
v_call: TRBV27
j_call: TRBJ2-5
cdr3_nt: TGTGCCAGCAGTTTATCCTCCGGGACAGGAGGGCCTCGGGGAGAGACCCAGTACTTC
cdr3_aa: CASSLSSGTGGPRGETQYF

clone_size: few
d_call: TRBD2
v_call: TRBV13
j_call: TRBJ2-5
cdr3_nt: TGTGCCAGCAGCTTCGGGACTAGTGGATGGGCCCAGTACTTC
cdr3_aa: CASSFGTSGWAQYF

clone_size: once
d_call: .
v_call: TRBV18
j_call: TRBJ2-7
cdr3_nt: TGTGCCAGCTCACCGGGGCGCTCCGGGGAGCAGTACTTC
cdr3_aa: CASSPGRSGEQYF

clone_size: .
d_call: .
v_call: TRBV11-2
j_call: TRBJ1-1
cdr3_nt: TGTGCCAGCAGCTTAGTCGGGAGGCAGGCTGAAGCTTTCTTT
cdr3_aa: CASSLVGRQAEAFF

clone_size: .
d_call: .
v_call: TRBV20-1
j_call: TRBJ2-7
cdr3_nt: TGCAGTGCCTTACAGTACTACGAGCAGTACTTC
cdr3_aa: CSALQYYEQYF

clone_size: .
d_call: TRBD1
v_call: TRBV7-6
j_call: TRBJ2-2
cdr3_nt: TGTGCCAGCAGCTCGGCCGACAGGGCAGCATCTGGGGAGCTGTTTTTT
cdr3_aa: CASSSADRAASGELFF

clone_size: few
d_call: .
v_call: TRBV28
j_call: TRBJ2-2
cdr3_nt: TGTGCCAGCAGTAAGGAGGACACCGGGGAGCTGTTTTTT
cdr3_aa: CASSKEDTGELFF

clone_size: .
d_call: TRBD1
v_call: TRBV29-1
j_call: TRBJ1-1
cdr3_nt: TGCAGCGTTTGGGGGGGGACAGGGACGATTGTGAACACTGAAGCTTTCTTT
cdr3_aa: CSVWGGTGTIVNTEAFF

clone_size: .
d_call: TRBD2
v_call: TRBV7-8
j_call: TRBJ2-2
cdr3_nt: TGTGCCAGCAGCCCTAGGACTAGCGGGAGTAGGACCGGGGAGCTGTTTTTT
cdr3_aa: CASSPRTSGSRTGELFF

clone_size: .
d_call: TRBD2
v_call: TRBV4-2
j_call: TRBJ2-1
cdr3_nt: TGTGCCAGCAGCCAAGAGGGAGGTAGTACTAGCGGGAGTCTAGTTAATGAGCAGTTCTTC
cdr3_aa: CASSQEGGSTSGSLVNEQFF

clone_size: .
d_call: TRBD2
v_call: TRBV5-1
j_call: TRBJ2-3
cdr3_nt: TGCGCCAGCAGCCCAGGGACTAGCGGAGCAGATACGCAGTATTTT
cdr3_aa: CASSPGTSGADTQYF

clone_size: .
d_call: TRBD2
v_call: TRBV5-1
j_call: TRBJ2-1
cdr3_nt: TGCGCCAGCATGGATAGCGGGACCAATGAGCAGTTCTTC
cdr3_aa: CASMDSGTNEQFF

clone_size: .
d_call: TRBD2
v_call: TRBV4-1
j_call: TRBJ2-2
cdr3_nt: TGCGCCAGCAGCCAAGATCCCGGGAGGGCCGGGGACACCGGGGAGCTGTTTTTT
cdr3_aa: CASSQDPGRAGDTGELFF

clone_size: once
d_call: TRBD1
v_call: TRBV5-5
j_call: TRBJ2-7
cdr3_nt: TGTGCCAGCAGCCCGGGACAGGCAGCCTTTCACTACGAGCAGTACTTC
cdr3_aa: CASSPGQAAFHYEQYF

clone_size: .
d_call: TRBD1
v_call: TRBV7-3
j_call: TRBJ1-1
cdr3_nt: TGTGCCAGCAGCGATACAGGGGGGGCTGAAGCTTTCTTT
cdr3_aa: CASSDTGGAEAFF

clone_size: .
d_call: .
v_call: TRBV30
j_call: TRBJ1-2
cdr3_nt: TGTGCCTGGAGTGTGCCAGGGGTTAAAGGCTACACCTTC
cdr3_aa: CAWSVPGVKGYTF

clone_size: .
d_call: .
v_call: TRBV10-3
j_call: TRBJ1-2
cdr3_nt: TGTGCCATCAGTGAGGGACAGAGTAGTGGCTACACCTTC
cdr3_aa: CAISEGQSSGYTF

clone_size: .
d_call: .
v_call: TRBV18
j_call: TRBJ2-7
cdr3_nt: TGTGCCAGCTCACCGAGAACAGGGACCTCCTACGAGCAGTACTTC
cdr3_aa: CASSPRTGTSYEQYF

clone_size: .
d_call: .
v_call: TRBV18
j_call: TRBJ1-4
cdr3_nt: TGTGCCAGCTCACTATGGCAGGGCTCTAATGAAAAACTGTTTTTT
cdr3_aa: CASSLWQGSNEKLFF

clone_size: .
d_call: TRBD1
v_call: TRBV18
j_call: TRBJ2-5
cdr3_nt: TGTGCCAGCTCACGTCCCGGACAGGAAGAGACCCAGTACTTC
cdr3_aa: CASSRPGQEETQYF

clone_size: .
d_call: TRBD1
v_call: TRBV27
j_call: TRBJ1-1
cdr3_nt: TGTGCCAGCAGTTTAGGGCATACAGGGGACACTGAAGCTTTCTTT
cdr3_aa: CASSLGHTGDTEAFF

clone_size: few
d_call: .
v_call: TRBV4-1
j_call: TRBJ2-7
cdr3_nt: TGCGCCAGCAGCCCCAGAAGGGGACTCTGGCAGTACTTC
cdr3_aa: CASSPRRGLWQYF

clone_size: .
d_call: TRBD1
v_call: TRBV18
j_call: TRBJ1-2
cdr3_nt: TGTGCCAGCTCACCAGCTCTCCGGGACAGGAACTATGGCTACACCTTC
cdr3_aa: CASSPALRDRNYGYTF